These 29 T cell receptor beta chains share one sample of origin, sequenced in a study of response to subunit inactivated influenza vaccine. MiXCR, applied by TCRdb to the RT-PCR reads, yields one record per CDR3 protein. The profile shows hundreds of thousands of distinct CDR3 sequences, less than 10% of them singletons. The sequenced sample was PBMCs from blood, obtained less than 30 months after vaccination. These receptors were collected from a man between 50 and 69 years old who received an inactivated influenza vaccine.

J is TRBJ2-2 and V is TRBV4-3; D remains ambiguous. Germline CDR1 reads LGHNA; CDR2 reads YSLEER. The V gene lost 1 base and the J gene lost 4 bases, with 7 bases spanning the gap. The length of the CDR3 is 14 residues. CDR3 sequence: CASSQVPGTGELFF. CDR3 bases: TGCGCCAGCAGCCAAGTTCCGGGCACCGGGGAGCTGTTTTTT.

There are many counts of this clonotype. The chain links TRBV7-2 to TRBJ2-3; 7 bases fit TRBD2. V gave up 4 bases and J gave up 7 bases; unmatched junction bases: 2. The CDR3 covers 12 residues. Germline V CDR1 and CDR2: SGHTA, FQGNSA. DNA of the CDR3: TGTGCCAGCAGCTCTAGCGGAAATACGCAGTATTTT. As protein: CASSSSGNTQYF.

There are a few counts of this clonotype. The chain joins TRBV28 to TRBJ2-4; TRBD1 matches at 10 bases. The CDR3 has 15 residues. Germline CDR1 reads MDHEN; CDR2 reads SYDVKM. Trimming at V came to 6 bases and at J to 6 bases, leaving 8 bases not matched to a gene. The CDR3 is CASRTPGQGLNIQYF. The CDR3 DNA is TGTGCCAGCAGGACCCCGGGACAGGGGCTAAACATTCAGTACTTC.

This clonotype was seen a handful of times. The chain links TRBV15 to TRBJ2-7; D is perhaps TRBD1 or TRBD2 (5 bases each). Germline V CDR1 and CDR2: LNHNV, YYDKDF (reference sequence). The V end lost 1 base, the J end lost 1 base, and 17 bases lay between the germline ends. This CDR3 has 17 residues. For the CDR3, the DNA is TGTGCCACCAGCAGAGCTAATCCGGGACGTCTTTCCTACGAGCAGTACTTC. It is translated as CATSRANPGRLSYEQYF.

V and J are TRBV12-3 or TRBV12-4 and TRBJ2-5; 9 bases line up with TRBD2. The CDR3 length is 14 residues. After removal of 7 bases from V and 4 bases from J, the junction contained 7 bases not matched to a gene. Here the CDR3 DNA reads TGTGCCAGCACTTCAGGCGGGGGGGCAGAGACCCAGTACTTC. This translates into CASTSGGGAETQYF.

This clonotype has at least ten counts. The V call is TRBV28, the J call TRBJ2-7; D possibly corresponds to TRBD1 (8 bases). The V gene lost 6 bases and the J gene lost 1 base, with 22 bases spanning the gap. Germline V gene lookup returns CDR1 MDHEN and CDR2 SYDVKM. The CDR3 extends over 17 amino acids. The CDR3 nucleotides read TGTGCCAGCAGCTCCCCCCCCGACAGGGGAGGGTCCTACGAGCAGTACTTC. It encodes CASSSPPDRGGSYEQYF.

This clonotype was seen many times. The chain links TRBV3-1 to TRBJ2-5, with D uncertain. V lost 4 bases, J lost 1 base, and 10 bases lay in between. The germline gives CDR1 LGHDT, CDR2 YNNKEL (reference sequence). This CDR3 region has 14 residues. CDR3 DNA sequence: TGTGCCAGCAGCCCTACATGGGGCCAAGAGACCCAGTACTTC. Translated: CASSPTWGQETQYF.

This clonotype was detected ten times or more. The chain is built from TRBV20-1 and TRBJ1-6; 7 bases map to TRBD1. The CDR3 extends over 16 amino acids. Trimming took 6 bases from V and 0 from J; bases not matched to a gene: 8. Germline loops: CDR1 DFQATT, CDR2 SNEGSKA (reference sequence). This CDR3 is CSAGPTGSSYNSPLHF. CDR3 sequence (DNA): TGCAGTGCCGGCCCGACAGGGAGCTCCTATAATTCACCCCTCCACTTT.

There are many counts of this clonotype. The V gene is TRBV28, the J gene TRBJ2-7; D not resolved. The CDR3 has 16 amino acids. V dropped 2 bases and J dropped 4 bases, with 18 bases sitting between them. Germline V gene lookup returns CDR1 MDHEN and CDR2 SYDVKM. The CDR3 DNA reads as TGTGCCAGCAGTTTAGGCCCCCGAAGGTATATATACGAGCAGTACTTC. Translation gives CASSLGPRRYIYEQYF.

This clonotype showed up many times. The genes are TRBV4-2 and TRBJ1-1; 7 bases agree with TRBD1. This CDR3 spans 14 amino acids. After removal of 2 bases from V and 3 bases from J, the junction contained 3 bases not matched to a gene. The V gene's germline CDR1 is LGHNA and CDR2 YNFKEQ. The CDR3 DNA is TGTGCCAGCAGCCAACAGGGGGGGGACACTGAAGCTTTCTTT. Protein sequence: CASSQQGGDTEAFF.

This clonotype was found a few times. The chain uses TRBV20-1 and TRBJ2-1; TRBD2 agrees at 9 bases. After removal of 6 bases from V and 8 bases from J, the junction contained 14 bases not matched to a gene. CDR3 size: 15 residues. Germline V gives CDR1 DFQATT, CDR2 SNEGSKA (reference sequence). The CDR3 bases are TGCAGTGCGTCCGGGACTAGCAAAGAGTGGGATGAGCAGTTCTTC. This sequence encodes CSASGTSKEWDEQFF.

Ten or more counts support this clonotype. The rearrangement links TRBV9 to TRBJ1-1; D uncertain. The CDR3 sequence is 14 residues long. V gave up 0 bases and J gave up 0 bases, with 6 bases separating them. Germline assignment: CDR1 SGDLS and CDR2 YYNGEE. The CDR3 DNA reads as TGTGCCAGCAGCGTAGAAGTCTTGAACACTGAAGCTTTCTTT. It specifies CASSVEVLNTEAFF. The whole variable domain, remainder taken from reference TRBV9 and TRBJ1-1, is DSGVTQTPKHLITATGQRVTLRCSPRSGDLSVYWYQQSLDQGLQFLIQYYNGEERAKGNILERFSAQQFPDLHSELNLSSLELGDSALYFCASSVEVLNTEAFFGQGTRLTVV.

This chain links TRBV7-6 with TRBJ2-2, with unresolved D. The CDR3 is 16 amino acids. Trimming took 2 bases from V and 1 from J, leaving 11 bases between them. Germline V CDR1 and CDR2: SGHVS, FNYEAQ. CDR3 in amino acids: CASSLLIAENTGELFF. Here the CDR3 DNA reads TGTGCCAGCAGCTTATTAATTGCGGAGAACACCGGGGAGCTGTTTTTT.

This clonotype was detected ten times or more. The rearrangement joins TRBV7-2 to TRBJ1-1, with TRBD1 identical over 8 bases. Germline V lookup: CDR1 SGHTA, CDR2 FQGNSA. The length of the CDR3 is 14 residues. V lost 5 bases and J lost 0; bases outside the gene matches: 2. CDR3 nucleotide sequence: TGTGCCAGCAGCGACAGGGGTATGAACACTGAAGCTTTCTTT. This sequence encodes CASSDRGMNTEAFF.

V gene TRBV21-1 combines with J gene TRBJ1-5; the table's D call TRBD1 went unverified against the DNA. TRBV21-1 constitutes a pseudogene. The CDR3 loop spans 15 amino acids. CDR3 DNA: TGTGCCAGCAGCAGTAGGACAGGTAGAGGTTGCCCCCAGCATTTT. This gives the protein CASSSRTGRGCPQHF.

This chain uses TRBV4-2 with TRBJ1-4, with TRBD1 matching 8 bases. Trimming removed 7 bases from V and 3 bases from J; junction bases left unmatched: 4. CDR3 length: 14 residues. Germline-derived CDR1 and CDR2 are LGHNA and YNFKEQ. The CDR3 DNA is TGTGCCAGCAACCCGGGACAGGCTAATGAAAAACTGTTTTTT. This codes for CASNPGQANEKLFF.

This clonotype came up many times. The rearrangement joins TRBV20-1 to TRBJ2-3; 8 bases are shared with TRBD2. The ends lost 6 bases at V and 2 bases at J; junction bases unmatched: 10. Germline CDR1 reads DFQATT; CDR2 reads SNEGSKA (reference sequence). The CDR3 extends over 15 amino acids. CDR3 loop: CSAINPAGVTDTQYF. CDR3 sequence (DNA): TGCAGTGCCATCAATCCAGCGGGGGTCACAGATACGCAGTATTTT.

This clonotype has only a few counts. The chain combines TRBV24-1 with TRBJ1-1; D gene ambiguous. V lost 4 bases to trimming and J lost 12 bases, with 29 bases between them. The V gene's germline CDR1 is KGHDR and CDR2 SFDVKD. This CDR3 comprises 17 residues. The CDR3 protein is CATSDRGEGYPKPRTFF. CDR3 in DNA: TGTGCCACCAGTGACCGGGGAGAGGGCTACCCGAAACCCAGAACTTTCTTT.

The chain employs TRBV20-1 and TRBJ1-4; 7 bases are a match to TRBD1. The CDR3 has 15 amino acids. In germline, CDR1 is DFQATT, CDR2 SNEGSKA (reference sequence). The ends lost 6 bases at V and 0 bases at J; junction bases unmatched: 7. Here the CDR3 DNA reads TGCAGTGCACCAGACAGGGCTTCAACTAATGAAAAACTGTTTTTT. This codes for CSAPDRASTNEKLFF.

In its sample, this clonotype was seen a few times. This chain joins TRBV9 and TRBJ1-2; D gene ambiguous. CDR1 SGDLS and CDR2 YYNGEE come from the germline V gene. This CDR3 is 13 amino acids long. The V and J ends lost 1 base and 3 bases respectively, with 7 bases between them. CDR3 region: CASSVSMDYGYTF. CDR3 coding DNA: TGTGCCAGCAGCGTATCCATGGACTATGGCTACACCTTC.

The chain has TRBV7-2 and TRBJ2-7; 9 nucleotides agree with TRBD2. The CDR3 runs to 15 residues. CDR1 is SGHTA and CDR2 is FQGNSA in the germline V gene. V lost 5 bases, J lost 2 bases, and 7 bases stayed unmatched. CDR3 protein: CASSTSGRLPYEQYF. The CDR3 nucleotides read TGTGCCAGCAGCACCAGCGGGAGGCTTCCCTACGAGCAGTACTTC.

This clonotype was counted between two and nine times. The chain carries TRBV20-1 and TRBJ2-3; 9 nucleotides align to TRBD2. The CDR3 runs 16 residues. The ends lost 3 bases at V and 5 bases at J; junction bases unmatched: 12. Germline CDR1 is DFQATT and CDR2 is SNEGSKA (reference sequence). CDR3 sequence (DNA): TGCAGTGCTAGTGCCCGGGGCGGGGGGGCAAAAGATACGCAGTATTTT. Translated, it gives CSASARGGGAKDTQYF.

The V gene is TRBV20-1, the J gene TRBJ2-1; perhaps TRBD2 as D (6 bases). CDR1 DFQATT and CDR2 SNEGSKA come from the germline V gene (reference sequence). The CDR3 loop spans 12 amino acids. With 4 bases removed from V and 15 bases from J, the gap between germline ends came to 19 bases. In DNA, the CDR3 is TGCAGTGCTAAAGAACCGGGACTCCTCGGGTTCTTC. Translated, it gives CSAKEPGLLGFF.

The chain joins TRBV7-2 to TRBJ2-2; the D gene is possibly TRBD2 (6 bases). This CDR3 comprises 16 residues. Germline CDR1 is SGHTA and CDR2 is FQGNSA. V was shortened by 6 bases and J by 5 bases, with 19 bases between the two germline ends. CDR3 residues: CASSSGGRGMTGELFF. In DNA form, the CDR3 reads TGTGCCAGCAGTTCCGGCGGGCGGGGTATGACCGGGGAGCTGTTTTTT.

Ten or more counts support this clonotype. The chain recombines TRBV6-5 with TRBJ1-1; D uncertain. The V and J ends lost 4 bases and 11 bases respectively, with 11 bases between them. The CDR3 covers 11 residues. Germline loops: CDR1 MNHEY, CDR2 SVGAGI. The CDR3 sequence: CASSSGLRAFF. CDR3 bases: TGTGCCAGCAGTTCCGGGCTCCGGGCTTTCTTT.

The J gene is TRBJ2-7, the V gene TRBV9; D unclear. The CDR3 length is 16 residues. The germline V and J ends were trimmed by 4 bases and 2 bases, with 19 bases remaining between them. The germline gives CDR1 SGDLS, CDR2 YYNGEE. CDR3 bases: TGTGCCAGCAGCCCCGCTGAAGGACGGGCCACCTACGAGCAGTACTTC. Encoded protein: CASSPAEGRATYEQYF. Full variable domain (missing parts from reference TRBV9 and TRBJ2-7): DSGVTQTPKHLITATGQRVTLRCSPRSGDLSVYWYQQSLDQGLQFLIQYYNGEERAKGNILERFSAQQFPDLHSELNLSSLELGDSALYFCASSPAEGRATYEQYFGPGTRLTVT.

This clonotype was seen only a few times. V usage is TRBV7-8 and J usage is TRBJ1-6; tentative D call: TRBD1 (5 bases). Trimming removed 2 bases at V and 6 bases at J, with 14 bases between. There are 16 residues in the CDR3. The germline V gene has CDR1 SGHVS and CDR2 FQNEAQ. CDR3 sequence (DNA): TGTGCCAGCAGCTTAACTACCCTGGGGACTAATTCACCCCTCCACTTT. Translating it yields CASSLTTLGTNSPLHF.

This clonotype was seen at least ten times. This rearrangement joins TRBV12-3 or TRBV12-4 to TRBJ2-1, with a weak D call TRBD1 (6 bases). The CDR3 extends over 13 amino acids. The V end was cut by 3 bases, the J end by 5 bases, with 8 bases between. CDR3 in DNA: TGTGCCAGCAGTTTGGACAGTGACAATGAGCAGTTCTTC. Encoded protein: CASSLDSDNEQFF.

This clonotype turned up a few times. The J gene is TRBJ2-6, the V gene TRBV4-2, with a possible D match to TRBD1 (5 bases). This CDR3 is 17 amino acids long. Trimming shortened V by 2 bases and J by 1 base, and 12 bases separated the two germline ends. Looked up from germline, CDR1 is LGHNA and CDR2 is YNFKEQ. The CDR3 sequence is CASSQTLTASGANVLTF. In DNA form, the CDR3 reads TGTGCCAGCAGCCAAACCCTGACAGCATCTGGGGCCAACGTCCTGACTTTC.